What follows are 6 T cell receptor beta chains derived from one specimen sequenced in a study of OX40 agonist ivuxolimab in advanced cancers. Repertoires were generated with immunoSEQ multiplex PCR, while TCRdb's copy carries only in-frame clones and drops some. Seen here are tens of thousands of clones, roughly nine tenths observed once, and the top ten hold 2.6%. The sample consisted of CD4+ or CD8+ T cells sorted from blood, taken in a trial of the OX40 agonist ivuxolimab. The source of these receptors is an adult with an advanced solid tumor such as melanoma, head and neck, liver or kidney cancer.

This sequence joins TRBV6-5 and TRBJ2-7; TRBD2 is a possible D gene (6 bases). Germline V lookup: CDR1 MNHEY, CDR2 SVGAGI. There are 14 residues in the CDR3. Trimming cost V 8 bases and J 2 bases, with 16 bases left between them. CDR3 sequence reads: CASYKPGGAYEQYF. The CDR3 bases are TGTGCCAGCTATAAGCCTGGAGGGGCCTACGAGCAGTACTTC.

The CDR3 protein is CASSLNQDAFGKLFF. For the CDR3, the DNA is TGCGCCAGCAGCCTCAACCAGGATGCGTTCGGAAAACTGTTTTTT. The J gene is TRBJ1-4, the V gene TRBV4-1, with D uncertain. The V end was cut by 4 bases, the J end by 10 bases, with 19 bases between. Germline-derived CDR1 and CDR2 are MGHRA and YSYEKL. The CDR3 contains 15 residues.

The chain links TRBV4-1 to TRBJ2-3, with TRBD2 identical over 8 bases. This CDR3 comprises 17 residues. CDR1 and CDR2 from the germline V gene are MGHRA and YSYEKL. J was trimmed by 4 bases and V by 3 bases; bases with no gene match: 12. The DNA of the CDR3 is TGCGCCAGCAGCCAGGCACTAGCGGTGAGGGGCCCAGATACGCAGTATTTT. It specifies CASSQALAVRGPDTQYF.

The rearrangement uses TRBV6-5 and TRBJ2-2; 7 positions agree with TRBD2. CDR1 and CDR2 (germline): MNHEY, SVGAGI. V gave up 0 bases and J gave up 3 bases; unmatched junction bases: 4. The CDR3 runs to 16 residues. CDR3 in DNA: TGTGCCAGCAGTTACTCACGCGGGAGAGACACCGGGGAGCTGTTTTTT. Translating gives CASSYSRGRDTGELFF.

This chain uses TRBV14 with TRBJ1-4; D gene uncertain. Germline V gene sequence: CDR1 SGHDN, CDR2 FVKESK. This CDR3 region has 15 residues. The ends were cut back, 4 bases at V and 5 bases at J, with 14 bases in the middle. In DNA form, the CDR3 reads TGTGCCAGCAGCCTTCGGCAGCTACCAAATGAAAAACTGTTTTTT. The encoded protein is CASSLRQLPNEKLFF. Using reference TRBV14 and TRBJ1-4 for the parts outside the CDR3, the full variable domain is EAGVTQFPSHSVIEKGQTVTLRCDPISGHDNLYWYRRVMGKEIKFLLHFVKESKQDESGMPNNRFLAERTGGTYSTLKVQPAELEDSGVYFCASSLRQLPNEKLFFGSGTQLSVL.

The chain carries TRBV11-3 and TRBJ2-2; no clear D gene. The CDR3 sequence is 15 residues long. CDR1 and CDR2 from the germline V gene are SGHNT and YENEEA. V shed 1 base and J shed 5 bases, with 11 bases lying between them. CDR3 nucleotide sequence: TGTGCCAGCAGCTTAGCCGGGTCGGGTACCGGGGAGCTGTTTTTT. Protein sequence: CASSLAGSGTGELFF.